The table lists the clone carrying this TCR beta chain with many counts. This sample was included in a study of T-cell memory formation after mild COVID-19. In the study overall: For the most part, TCR clusters were specific to one donor.

It was 5'RACE with constant-segment primers that produced the TCR alpha and TCR beta cDNA libraries, which carried sample barcodes and UMIs. TCRdb re-derived calls from the 5' RACE reads in MiXCR, one entry per CDR3 protein. The sample includes some 600,000 distinct CDR3 sequences, around 16% of them seen just once. The CDR3 spans 15 residues. The germline V gene has CDR1 SGHTA and CDR2 FQGNSA. Trimming stripped 5 bases from V and 4 bases from J, with 17 bases between. Sequenced: PBMCs or a T cell subset sorted from them (not recorded which). This TCR was sampled from an adult woman who had mild COVID-19 (a few samples of this study predate the infection). Cell type and time point are not known. The rearrangement links TRBV7-2 to TRBJ2-5; tentative D call: TRBD1 (6 bases). The CDR3 DNA reads as TGTGCCAGCAGCCCACAGGGCTCCAGTATAGAGACCCAGTACTTC. Amino acid sequence: CASSPQGSSIETQYF.